The clone carrying this T cell receptor (beta chain) was detected a few times. This specimen belongs to a study of early T cells in non-severe SARS-CoV-2 infection. Study overall: Chains stayed unpaired after sequencing of bulk RNA from unsorted whole blood.

TCRdb used MiXCR to reprocess the 5' RACE reads, holding one entry per CDR3 protein. This table has around 70,000 distinct CDR3 sequences, 12% appearing once. The CDR3 sequence is 14 residues long. Per the germline V gene, CDR1 is DFQATT and CDR2 is SNEGSKA (reference sequence). The V gene lost 0 bases and the J gene lost 6 bases, with 12 bases spanning the gap. The rearrangement links TRBV20-1 to TRBJ2-4; a possible D gene is TRBD1 (6 bases). The specimen sequenced was whole blood. The receptor was derived from an adult who was a healthcare worker with PCR-confirmed SARS-CoV-2 infection or an uninfected control (not recorded which). CDR3 coding DNA: TGCAGTGCTAGAGATAGGGACAACGGAAACATTCAGTACTTC. This sequence encodes CSARDRDNGNIQYF.